One sample yielded the 2 T cell receptor beta chains listed below, sequenced in a study of T cells in Graves' hyperthyroidism and ophthalmopathy. Authors of the study amplified TCR beta CDR3 regions from RNA transcripts. RT-PCR in the first round (using the HTBI primer set) targeted the TCR CDR3. One entry per CDR3 protein results from TCRdb running MiXCR on the multiplex PCR reads. The sample carries 300,000 to 500,000 distinct CDR3 sequences, around an eighth recorded once. The specimen was blood. The receptors originated from a man aged 50 to 59 with Graves' ophthalmopathy.

This clonotype was counted many times. This chain links TRBV7-2 with TRBJ2-3, with 8 bases that match TRBD2. Trimming took 5 bases from V and 1 from J; bases not matched to a gene: 8. CDR3 length: 16 amino acids. Germline lookup yields CDR1 SGHTA and CDR2 FQGNSA. The CDR3 sequence: CASSPNRLARTDTQYF. The DNA for the CDR3 is TGTGCCAGCAGCCCTAACAGACTAGCGCGCACAGATACGCAGTATTTT.

This clonotype has at least ten counts. The genes are TRBV20-1 and TRBJ2-3, with 7 bases matching TRBD2. The V segment lost 0 bases and the J segment 4 bases; nucleotides outside the gene matches: 4. CDR3 length equals 14 residues. CDR1 DFQATT and CDR2 SNEGSKA come from the germline V gene (reference sequence). The CDR3 loop is CSARDQRGADTQYF. Here the CDR3 DNA reads TGCAGTGCTAGAGATCAGCGGGGCGCAGATACGCAGTATTTT.